These T cell receptor beta chains were read from a single sample in a study of a mutant IDH1 vaccine in newly diagnosed glioma. Their antigens are not known. Assay used: immunoSEQ multiplex PCR; TCRdb lists only in-frame clones, some missing. The table includes around 40,000 clones, 84% detected once. Specimen: PBMCs, collected from a glioma patient whose treatment included an IDH1 peptide vaccine. These TCRs come from a man aged 35 to 55 with glioma. Both conserved end residues are part of each CDR3. The D gene is left open where the match is weak. Only some rows state a clone size, as once, few, many or a class for expanded clones.

j_gene: TRBJ2-7; v_gene: TRBV6-1; abundance: -; d_gene: -; CDR3aa: CASMTTGGSYEQYF; CDR3nt: TGTGCCAGCATGACAACAGGAGGATCCTACGAGCAGTACTTC
j_gene: TRBJ2-2; v_gene: TRBV19; abundance: -; d_gene: -; CDR3aa: CASTNDNRGAATGELFF; CDR3nt: TGTGCCAGCACAAACGATAACCGCGGGGCGGCAACCGGGGAGCTGTTTTTT
j_gene: TRBJ2-3; v_gene: TRBV7-8; abundance: -; d_gene: TRBD1; CDR3aa: CASTPGQGALRNTQYF; CDR3nt: TGTGCCAGCACTCCGGGACAGGGGGCACTCCGGAATACGCAGTATTTT
j_gene: TRBJ2-1; v_gene: TRBV29-1; abundance: -; d_gene: TRBD2; CDR3aa: CSVLPSGINSYNEQFF; CDR3nt: TGCAGCGTTCTGCCTAGCGGCATCAACTCCTACAATGAGCAGTTCTTC
j_gene: TRBJ2-1; v_gene: TRBV18; abundance: -; d_gene: -; CDR3aa: CASSPRRTHNEQFF; CDR3nt: TGTGCCAGCTCACCCCGTCGGACTCACAATGAGCAGTTCTTC
j_gene: TRBJ2-7; v_gene: TRBV5-1; abundance: -; d_gene: -; CDR3aa: CASSPRGGLGSYEQYF; CDR3nt: TGCGCCAGCAGCCCACGAGGGGGACTTGGCTCCTACGAGCAGTACTTC
j_gene: TRBJ2-1; v_gene: TRBV7-3; abundance: -; d_gene: -; CDR3aa: CASSKGGTGTNEQFF; CDR3nt: TGTGCCAGCAGCAAAGGAGGCACCGGGACTAATGAGCAGTTCTTC
j_gene: TRBJ1-1; v_gene: TRBV4-1; abundance: -; d_gene: -; CDR3aa: CASSQDWGGNTEAFF; CDR3nt: TGCGCCAGCAGCCAAGATTGGGGGGGGAACACTGAAGCTTTCTTT
j_gene: TRBJ2-5; v_gene: TRBV2; abundance: once; d_gene: -; CDR3aa: CASSDRTYQETQYF; CDR3nt: TGTGCCAGCAGTGACAGGACATACCAAGAGACCCAGTACTTC
j_gene: TRBJ2-1; v_gene: TRBV18; abundance: -; d_gene: TRBD1; CDR3aa: CASSLTGVLADYNEQFF; CDR3nt: TGTGCCAGCTCACTGACAGGGGTTTTAGCGGATTACAATGAGCAGTTCTTC
j_gene: TRBJ2-1; v_gene: TRBV9; abundance: -; d_gene: -; CDR3aa: CASSVDFKEQFF; CDR3nt: TGTGCCAGCAGCGTAGACTTCAAGGAGCAGTTCTTC
j_gene: TRBJ1-5; v_gene: TRBV19; abundance: -; d_gene: -; CDR3aa: CASRWGHPSNQPQHF; CDR3nt: TGTGCCAGTAGATGGGGACACCCGAGCAATCAGCCCCAGCATTTT
j_gene: TRBJ2-7; v_gene: TRBV20-1; abundance: -; d_gene: -; CDR3aa: CSAHRGGEQYF; CDR3nt: TGCAGTGCCCACCGAGGGGGGGAGCAGTACTTC
j_gene: TRBJ2-7; v_gene: TRBV7-7; abundance: -; d_gene: -; CDR3aa: CASSLGTGFDEQYF; CDR3nt: TGTGCCAGCAGCCTGGGGACGGGATTCGACGAGCAGTACTTC
j_gene: TRBJ1-5; v_gene: TRBV5-8; abundance: -; d_gene: TRBD1; CDR3aa: CASSRVDRGPDQPQHF; CDR3nt: TGTGCCAGCAGCCGCGTGGACAGGGGGCCAGATCAGCCCCAGCATTTT